The 23 T cell receptor beta chains below all came from one sample that was sequenced in a study of control samples from healthy donors and cancer patients. TCRdb keeps only in-frame clones here, not all; method: immunoSEQ multiplex PCR. The sample yields 120,000 to 150,000 clones, roughly 92% seen once. The specimen was blood. All receptors derive from a man in his thirties or forties in good health.

The V call is TRBV11-2, the J call TRBJ2-7, with D unresolved. Germline loops: CDR1 SGHAT, CDR2 FQNNGV. Trimming shortened V by 1 base and J by 1 base, and 8 bases separated the two germline ends. The CDR3 extends over 14 amino acids. In DNA form, the CDR3 reads TGTGCCAGCAGCTTAGTGCAGAAATCCTACGAGCAGTACTTC. It codes for CASSLVQKSYEQYF.

The genes are TRBV11-1 and TRBJ1-2, with D perhaps TRBD1 (6 bases). CDR1 and CDR2 from the germline V gene are SGHAT and FQDESV (reference sequence). This CDR3 contains 14 residues. Trimming cost V 5 bases and J 2 bases, with 12 bases left between them. CDR3 DNA: TGTGCCAGCAGCATACAGGGAGCAAACTATGGCTACACCTTC. Translation gives CASSIQGANYGYTF.

This chain joins TRBV28 and TRBJ2-7; D perhaps matches TRBD2 (6 bases). V was trimmed by 7 bases and J by 0 bases, leaving 16 bases between them. CDR1 is MDHEN and CDR2 is SYDVKM in the germline V gene. The length of the CDR3 is 15 residues. The CDR3: CASMGVRGSSYEQYF. CDR3 DNA: TGTGCCAGCATGGGGGTTCGGGGGAGCTCCTACGAGCAGTACTTC.

The rearrangement uses TRBV7-9 and TRBJ2-2, with D hard to call. V was trimmed by 1 base and J by 2 bases, leaving 8 bases between them. CDR3 length: 15 amino acids. In germline, CDR1 is SEHNR, CDR2 FQNEAQ (reference sequence). CDR3 in amino acids: CASSLGISNTGELFF. CDR3 in DNA: TGTGCCAGCAGCTTAGGTATCAGTAACACCGGGGAGCTGTTTTTT.

V is TRBV7-2 and J is TRBJ1-6; D is undetermined. This CDR3 is 15 amino acids long. V lost 2 bases and J lost 0, with 5 bases in between. CDR1 and CDR2 (germline): SGHTA, FQGNSA. For the CDR3, the DNA is TGTGCCAGCAGCTTATTCAGCTCCTATAATTCACCCCTCCACTTT. Protein sequence: CASSLFSSYNSPLHF. The entire variable domain, with the rest obtained from reference TRBV7-2 and TRBJ1-6, is as follows: GAGVSQSPSNKVTEKGKDVELRCDPISGHTALYWYRQSLGQGLEFLIYFQGNSAPDKSGLPSDRFSAERTGGSVSTLTIQRTQQEDSAVYLCASSLFSSYNSPLHFGNGTRLTVT.

V usage is TRBV5-1 and J usage is TRBJ2-3; perhaps D is TRBD1 or TRBD2 (5 bases each). V dropped 0 bases and J dropped 2 bases, with 13 bases sitting between them. Germline V gives CDR1 SGHRS, CDR2 YFSETQ. This CDR3 is 16 amino acids long. The CDR3 loop reads CASSLEGERFTDTQYF. The CDR3 region has the DNA TGCGCCAGCAGCTTGGAAGGGGAGCGATTCACAGATACGCAGTATTTT. The full variable domain, in which reference TRBV5-1 and TRBJ2-3 provide the parts outside the CDR3, is KAGVTQTPRYLIKTRGQQVTLSCSPISGHRSVSWYQQTPGQGLQFLFEYFSETQRNKGNFPGRFSGRQFSNSRSEMNVSTLELGDSALYLCASSLEGERFTDTQYFGPGTRLTVL.

The rearrangement links TRBV6-5 to TRBJ2-3; 9 bases fit TRBD2. Germline CDR1 is MNHEY and CDR2 is SVGAGI. CDR3 length: 15 amino acids. Unmatched junction bases numbered 8, after V lost 6 bases and J lost 4 bases. The CDR3 bases are TGTGCCAGCAGCTCTAGCGGGAAGGCATCAGATACGCAGTATTTT. This sequence encodes CASSSSGKASDTQYF.

The chain has TRBV2 and TRBJ1-1, with D perhaps TRBD1 (6 bases). There are 13 residues in the CDR3. Trimming cost V 3 bases and J 8 bases, with 13 bases left between them. Germline lookup yields CDR1 SNHLY and CDR2 FYNNEI. The DNA for the CDR3 is TGTGCCAGCAGTGATGGGGGCGGTTTGGAAGCTTTCTTT. Encoded protein: CASSDGGGLEAFF.

The chain has TRBV27 and TRBJ2-3; D call uncertain. The CDR3 is 15 amino acids. V was pared by 2 bases and J by 1 base, with 10 bases between. Germline CDR1 reads MNHEY; CDR2 reads SMNVEV (reference sequence). CDR3 protein: CASSLRGDGTDTQYF. The DNA of the CDR3 is TGTGCCAGCAGTTTACGCGGTGACGGCACAGATACGCAGTATTTT.

The chain employs TRBV29-1 and TRBJ1-3; no clear D gene. V was clipped by 3 bases and J by 0 bases, with 9 bases between them. This CDR3 has 14 amino acids. Germline CDR1 reads SQVTM; CDR2 reads ANQGSEA. The CDR3: CSVESGNSGNTIYF. CDR3 DNA: TGCAGCGTTGAGTCAGGCAACTCTGGAAACACCATATATTTT. The complete variable domain, with remaining parts taken from reference TRBV29-1 and TRBJ1-3, reads SAVISQKPSRDICQRGTSLTIQCQVDSQVTMMFWYRQQPGQSLTLIATANQGSEATYESGFVIDKFPISRPNLTFSTLTVSNMSPEDSSIYLCSVESGNSGNTIYFGEGSWLTVV.

This chain links TRBV2 with TRBJ2-7, with D possibly matching TRBD1 (6 bases). CDR1 and CDR2 (germline): SNHLY, FYNNEI. V lost 4 bases and J lost 4, with 8 bases in between. The CDR3 has 12 residues. The CDR3 spells CASSGRGYEQYF. CDR3 DNA: TGTGCCAGCAGTGGCAGGGGATACGAGCAGTACTTC.

V gene TRBV9 combines with J gene TRBJ2-1; D remains unclear. This CDR3 is built from 16 residues. Germline CDR1 reads SGDLS; CDR2 reads YYNGEE. V was trimmed by 3 bases and J by 4 bases, leaving 17 bases between them. In nucleotides, the CDR3 is TGTGCCAGCAGCGCAGAGGTGGGGAAGGTATACAATGAGCAGTTCTTC. As protein: CASSAEVGKVYNEQFF.

The chain couples TRBV3-1 (or the pseudogene TRBV3-2) to TRBJ2-2, with 9 bases aligning to TRBD2. V shed 2 bases, J shed 4 bases, and the junction held 5 bases outside the gene matches. The germline CDR1 and CDR2 sequences are LGHDT and YNNKEL (reference sequence). The CDR3 sequence is 16 residues long. The CDR3 DNA follows: TGTGCCAGCAGCCAAAGACTAGCGGTGGGCACCGGGGAGCTGTTTTTT. The encoded protein is CASSQRLAVGTGELFF.

The chain employs TRBV5-4 and TRBJ1-1; no firm D call. V lost 4 bases and J 2 bases, leaving 18 bases between the germline ends. There are 16 residues in the CDR3. Per the germline V gene, CDR1 is SGHNT and CDR2 is YYREEE (reference sequence). The chain's CDR3 is CASSHPEGSLNTEAFF. CDR3 sequence (DNA): TGTGCCAGCAGCCACCCGGAGGGCAGTCTCAACACTGAAGCTTTCTTT.

This sequence joins TRBV27 and TRBJ2-5; 9 bases are a match to TRBD1. J gave up 5 bases and V 5 bases, and 6 bases lay outside the gene matches. Germline-derived CDR1 and CDR2 are MNHEY and SMNVEV (reference sequence). The CDR3 runs 14 residues. The DNA of the CDR3 is TGTGCCAGCAGTCCTACAGGGGGCGGGGAGACCCAGTACTTC. Amino acids: CASSPTGGGETQYF.

This clone was observed a single time. This chain uses TRBV6-5 with TRBJ1-5, with a weak D call TRBD1 (6 bases). The germline V and J ends were trimmed by 8 bases and 4 bases, with 12 bases remaining between them. This CDR3 has 13 amino acids. The germline V gene encodes CDR1 MNHEY and CDR2 SVGAGI. The CDR3 DNA reads as TGTGCCAGCGGACGAGGGGGTAATCAGCCCCAGCATTTT. This sequence encodes CASGRGGNQPQHF.

V is TRBV2 and J is TRBJ2-1, with D unresolved. The CDR3 contains 13 residues. V was trimmed by 5 bases and J by 12 bases, leaving 17 bases between them. Germline CDR1 is SNHLY and CDR2 is FYNNEI. The CDR3 nucleotides read TGTGCCAGCAGTTACGGCCCCATTCGGCCGCAGTTCTTC. Translation: CASSYGPIRPQFF.

The J gene is TRBJ2-5, the V gene TRBV19, with 13 positions matching TRBD2. Trimming removed 6 bases from V and 5 bases from J; junction bases left unmatched: 3. Per germline, CDR1 LNHDA and CDR2 SQIVND (reference sequence). The length of the CDR3 is 14 residues. Written as DNA, the CDR3 is TGTGCCAGTAGCGGGACTAGCGGGACTGAGACCCAGTACTTC. Its translation is CASSGTSGTETQYF.

The genes are TRBV11-2 and TRBJ2-5, with TRBD2 identical over 15 bases. The CDR3 spans 17 residues. V gave up 5 bases and J gave up 0 bases; unmatched junction bases: 4. Per the germline V gene, CDR1 is SGHAT and CDR2 is FQNNGV. CDR3 bases: TGTGCCAGCAGCCGCGGACTAGCGGGAGGGAACCAAGAGACCCAGTACTTC. Its protein is CASSRGLAGGNQETQYF.

This sequence joins TRBV11-2 and TRBJ2-5; TRBD2 matches at 7 bases. Germline CDR1 reads SGHAT; CDR2 reads FQNNGV. There are 15 residues in the CDR3. The trim removed 0 bases at V and 0 bases at J, leaving 1 base unmatched. The CDR3 region has the DNA TGTGCCAGCAGCTTAGAGGGACTAAACCAAGAGACCCAGTACTTC. It codes for CASSLEGLNQETQYF.

This clone was seen only once. The genes are TRBV12-3 or TRBV12-4 and TRBJ1-5; D gene uncertain. Trimming took 3 bases from V and 0 from J, leaving 3 bases between them. The CDR3 runs to 13 residues. The chain's CDR3 is CASSFTSNQPQHF. The DNA of the CDR3 is TGTGCCAGCAGTTTTACTAGCAATCAGCCCCAGCATTTT.

The V and J genes are TRBV6-6 and TRBJ2-7, with 14 nucleotides matching TRBD2. The J segment lost 5 bases and the V segment lost 4 bases, leaving 4 bases of the junction unmatched. Per the germline V gene, CDR1 is MNHNY and CDR2 is SVGAGI (reference sequence). The length of the CDR3 is 15 residues. As DNA, the CDR3 is TGTGCCAGCAGTTTGACTAGCGGGAGGGTGGACGAGCAGTACTTC. This translates into CASSLTSGRVDEQYF.

The chain combines TRBV28 with TRBJ1-5; no definite D call. The CDR3 loop spans 12 amino acids. CDR1 MDHEN and CDR2 SYDVKM come from the germline V gene. The V and J ends lost 3 bases and 6 bases respectively, with 6 bases between them. CDR3 protein: CASSFTLQPQHF. As DNA, the CDR3 is TGTGCCAGCAGTTTCACCCTTCAGCCCCAGCATTTT. Using reference TRBV28 and TRBJ1-5 for the parts outside the CDR3, the full variable domain is DVKVTQSSRYLVKRTGEKVFLECVQDMDHENMFWYRQDPGLGLRLIYFSYDVKMKEKGDIPEGYSVSREKKERFSLILESASTNQTSMYLCASSFTLQPQHFGDGTRLSIL.